The 8 T cell receptor beta chains presented below share a single source sample, sequenced in a study of blood T cell repertoires in COVID-19. Sequencing used immunoSEQ multiplex PCR; TCRdb keeps in-frame clones, though not all of them. This table has 290,000 or so clones, 85% appearing once. Sequencing was performed on peripheral blood. These receptors all stem from a man between 45 and 60 years old with active or convalescent COVID-19.

V usage is TRBV12-5 and J usage is TRBJ2-7, with TRBD1 identical over 8 bases. The CDR3 runs to 14 residues. With V trimmed by 6 bases and J by 1 base, 5 bases remained unmatched. Germline values: CDR1 LGHNT, CDR2 FRNRAP. The CDR3: CASGRQGRSYEQYF. CDR3 sequence (DNA): TGTGCTAGTGGAAGACAGGGGAGATCCTACGAGCAGTACTTC.

The chain joins TRBV2 to TRBJ2-5, with D maybe TRBD1 (5 bases). The CDR3 sequence is 13 residues long. Germline lookup yields CDR1 SNHLY and CDR2 FYNNEI. Trimming cost V 5 bases and J 1 base, with 8 bases left between them. CDR3: CASSFDSQETQYF. The CDR3 region has the DNA TGTGCCAGCAGTTTCGACAGCCAAGAGACCCAGTACTTC.

The chain combines TRBV5-1 with TRBJ2-7; the match to TRBD2 covers 9 bases. With V trimmed by 0 bases and J by 2 bases, 12 bases remained unmatched. The CDR3 is made up of 18 amino acids. CDR1 and CDR2 from the germline V gene are SGHRS and YFSETQ. The CDR3 region has the DNA TGCGCCAGCAGCTTGGAGGGGGCGACTAGCGGCGGAACCTACGAGCAGTACTTC. It encodes CASSLEGATSGGTYEQYF. The full variable domain, in which reference TRBV5-1 and TRBJ2-7 provide the parts outside the CDR3, is KAGVTQTPRYLIKTRGQQVTLSCSPISGHRSVSWYQQTPGQGLQFLFEYFSETQRNKGNFPGRFSGRQFSNSRSEMNVSTLELGDSALYLCASSLEGATSGGTYEQYFGPGTRLTVT.

This clone was observed a few times. The genes are TRBV28 and TRBJ1-2, with TRBD1 identical over 11 bases. Losses at the gene ends were 6 bases for V and 9 bases for J; bases not matched to a gene: 15. From germline, CDR1 is MDHEN and CDR2 SYDVKM. CDR3 length equals 16 residues. The CDR3 loop reads CASSIAGGGTGGSYTF. CDR3 sequence (DNA): TGTGCCAGCAGCATCGCAGGGGGCGGGACAGGGGGTAGCTACACCTTC.

The rearrangement uses TRBV2 and TRBJ2-1, with D possibly being TRBD1 (6 bases). Germline values: CDR1 SNHLY, CDR2 FYNNEI. V lost 3 bases, J lost 9 bases, and 15 bases lay in between. This CDR3 comprises 14 residues. CDR3 amino acids: CASSDAQVGGEQFF. The CDR3 DNA reads TGTGCCAGCAGTGACGCCCAGGTAGGGGGTGAGCAGTTCTTC.

This rearrangement joins TRBV4-1 to TRBJ2-3, with 11 bases matching TRBD2. This CDR3 has 17 amino acids. Germline V lookup: CDR1 MGHRA, CDR2 YSYEKL. V lost 1 base to trimming and J lost 2 bases; unmatched junction nucleotides: 5. CDR3: CASSQVRGLAATDTQYF. In DNA, the CDR3 is TGCGCCAGCAGCCAAGTGAGGGGACTAGCGGCCACAGATACGCAGTATTTT.

V and J are TRBV29-1 and TRBJ2-5; 8 positions match TRBD1. Trimming took 5 bases from V and 0 from J; bases not matched to a gene: 8. CDR3 length: 15 amino acids. CDR1 and CDR2 (germline): SQVTM, ANQGSEA. The CDR3 DNA reads as TGCAGCGTTTCTCAGGGGGCGAGCTACCAAGAGACCCAGTACTTC. Translation gives CSVSQGASYQETQYF. Filled out from reference TRBV29-1 and TRBJ2-5, the complete variable domain reads SAVISQKPSRDICQRGTSLTIQCQVDSQVTMMFWYRQQPGQSLTLIATANQGSEATYESGFVIDKFPISRPNLTFSTLTVSNMSPEDSSIYLCSVSQGASYQETQYFGPGTRLLVL.

The chain uses TRBV5-1 and TRBJ1-2, with 9 bases identical to TRBD1. In germline, CDR1 is SGHRS, CDR2 YFSETQ. The CDR3 extends over 18 amino acids. Trimming took 3 bases from V and 3 from J; bases not matched to a gene: 15. CDR3 sequence reads: CASSSRPQQGAEYYGYTF. The CDR3 DNA follows: TGCGCCAGCAGCTCACGGCCCCAACAGGGGGCGGAATACTATGGCTACACCTTC.